Here is one T cell receptor beta chain with its context. This sample stems from a study of CD8 T cells in Susac syndrome. This CDR3 comprises 17 residues. Losses at the gene ends were 1 base for V and 1 base for J; bases not matched to a gene: 8. Germline CDR1 and CDR2: GTSNPN and SVGIG (reference sequence). The RNA, about 0.45 to 1 ug, was put through reverse transcription using random hexamers. TCRdb re-called the immunoSEQ multiplex PCR reads with MiXCR, one entry per CDR3 protein. The repertoire consists of approximately 190,000 distinct CDR3 sequences, with approximately 94% occurring once and the leading ten covering roughly 0.098%.

The V and J genes are TRBV30 and TRBJ1-5; 9 nucleotides align to TRBD1. The source material was CD4+ T cells from PBMCs. This receptor was identified in a human donor with Susac syndrome. The CDR3 loop reads CAWSGDRAPSSNQPQHF. The CDR3 region has the DNA TGTGCCTGGAGTGGGGACAGGGCACCTTCAAGCAATCAGCCCCAGCATTTT.